This T cell receptor (beta chain) derives from a study of blood T cell repertoires in COVID-19. Germline assignment: CDR1 SGHRS and CDR2 YFSETQ. J lost 4 bases, V lost 4 bases, and 15 bases had no gene match. The CDR3 length is 17 residues. Repertoires were generated with immunoSEQ multiplex PCR, while TCRdb's copy carries only in-frame clones and drops some. The sample has some 250,000 clones, 70% to 85% seen once; the top ten hold over 12%. This receptor was identified in a man in his forties or fifties who had recovered from COVID-19. The gene calls are TRBV5-1 and TRBJ1-2; 8 bases line up with TRBD1. Sequences were obtained from PBMCs or T cells enriched from blood (not recorded which). The CDR3 spells CASSVSGTGRGPYGYTF. The CDR3 bases are TGCGCCAGCAGCGTGTCCGGGACAGGACGCGGTCCCTATGGCTACACCTTC. The full variable domain, in which reference TRBV5-1 and TRBJ1-2 provide the parts outside the CDR3, is KAGVTQTPRYLIKTRGQQVTLSCSPISGHRSVSWYQQTPGQGLQFLFEYFSETQRNKGNFPGRFSGRQFSNSRSEMNVSTLELGDSALYLCASSVSGTGRGPYGYTFGSGTRLTVV.